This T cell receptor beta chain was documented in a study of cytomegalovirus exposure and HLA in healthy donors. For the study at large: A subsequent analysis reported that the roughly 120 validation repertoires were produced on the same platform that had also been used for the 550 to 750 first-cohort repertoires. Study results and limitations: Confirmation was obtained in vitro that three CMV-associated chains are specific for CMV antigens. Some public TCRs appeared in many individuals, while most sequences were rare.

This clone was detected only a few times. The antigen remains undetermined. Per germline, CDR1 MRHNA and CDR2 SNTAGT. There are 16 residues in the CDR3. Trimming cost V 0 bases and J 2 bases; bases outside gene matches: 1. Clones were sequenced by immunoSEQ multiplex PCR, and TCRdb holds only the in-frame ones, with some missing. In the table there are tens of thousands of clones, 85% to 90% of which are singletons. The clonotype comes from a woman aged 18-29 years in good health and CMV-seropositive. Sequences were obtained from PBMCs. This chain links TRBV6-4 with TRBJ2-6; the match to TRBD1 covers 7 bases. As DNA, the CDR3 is TGTGCCAGCAGTGACTCAGGGGGCGCTGGGGCCAACGTCCTGACTTTC. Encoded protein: CASSDSGGAGANVLTF.